The T cell receptor (beta chain) described here comes from a study of T cells in localized non-small cell lung cancer. General observations from the study: A median of approximately 57 clones ranked among the top 100 in tumor appeared in adjacent lung. Without multi-region sequencing, intratumor heterogeneity could not be excluded. In the blood, greater T cell density corresponded to longer overall survival. It was uninvolved adjacent lung that showed the highest T cell clonality, exceeding tumor.

Using immunoSEQ multiplex PCR, the repertoire was profiled, and TCRdb retains in-frame clones only, with some absent. Of 23,000 or so clones in the sample, roughly 86% were seen once. A remark on this clone: What it binds is not known.

This CDR3 has 14 residues. Between the trimmed V and J ends, which lost 5 bases and 2 bases, there was a span of 13 bases. The germline V gene encodes CDR1 SGHDN and CDR2 FVKESK. Sequencing was performed on peripheral blood mononuclear cells, taken before any cancer treatment. The gene calls are TRBV14 and TRBJ2-7; D is unclear. This TCR was recovered from a male donor aged 60 or over with stage II lung adenocarcinoma. The CDR3, as DNA: TGTGCCAGCAGCTCGCGACTCTCAACCTACGAGCAGTACTTC. This translates into CASSSRLSTYEQYF.